Listed here are 12 T cell receptor beta chains from one sample, sequenced in a study of control samples from healthy donors and cancer patients. The method was immunoSEQ multiplex PCR; TCRdb's version includes in-frame clones alone and lacks a portion of them. The sample lists 150,000 or so clones; roughly 92% were seen once. Sequences were obtained from blood. The receptors derive from a man in his forties or fifties in good health.

The chain has TRBV4-1 and TRBJ2-7, with TRBD2 matching 10 bases. CDR1 and CDR2 (germline): MGHRA, YSYEKL. The CDR3 spans 15 residues. The V segment lost 1 base and the J segment 7 bases; nucleotides outside the gene matches: 7. DNA of the CDR3: TGCGCCAGCAGCCAAGGAGTGGGACTAGCGAGAGAGCAGTACTTC. Residues: CASSQGVGLAREQYF.

J is TRBJ2-1 and V is TRBV15; the D gene is possibly TRBD2 (6 bases). The V gene's germline CDR1 is LNHNV and CDR2 YYDKDF (reference sequence). CDR3 size: 19 residues. The V end lost 0 bases, the J end lost 0 bases, and 18 bases lay between the germline ends. The CDR3 nucleotides are TGTGCCACCAGCAGAGATGCCAAAAGCGGGTCTAGCTCCTACAATGAGCAGTTCTTC. Its protein is CATSRDAKSGSSSYNEQFF.

This chain joins TRBV19 and TRBJ1-5; no definite D call. V lost 0 bases, J lost 7 bases, and 13 bases lay in between. The CDR3 is 15 residues long. The germline V gene encodes CDR1 LNHDA and CDR2 SQIVND (reference sequence). The CDR3 coding sequence is TGTGCCAGTAGTATAGAGGCCGGATATGGCCAGCCCCAGCATTTT. Its translation is CASSIEAGYGQPQHF.

The CDR3 nucleotides read TGTGCCAGCAGCCCCCTGACAGGGCCCTCTTTTGGCTACACCTTC. Its translation is CASSPLTGPSFGYTF. The chain combines TRBV7-9 with TRBJ1-2; TRBD1 matches at 7 bases. Germline CDR1 is SEHNR and CDR2 is FQNEAQ (reference sequence). With V trimmed by 5 bases and J by 7 bases, 13 bases remained unmatched. This CDR3 is 15 amino acids long.

This chain joins TRBV28 and TRBJ2-7; 10 bases fit TRBD1. The germline gives CDR1 MDHEN, CDR2 SYDVKM. V was clipped by 2 bases and J by 6 bases; unmatched bases: 4. The length of the CDR3 is 14 residues. The CDR3 DNA follows: TGTGCCAGCAGTTTACCGGGACAGGGGAGCGAGCAGTACTTC. Its protein is CASSLPGQGSEQYF.

This sequence joins TRBV7-2 and TRBJ1-5; D is possibly TRBD1 (6 bases). Per the germline V gene, CDR1 is SGHTA and CDR2 is FQGNSA. The V gene lost 0 bases and the J gene lost 2 bases, with 14 bases spanning the gap. This CDR3 is built from 17 residues. The CDR3 loop reads CASSLALGGQGNQPQHF. The CDR3 region has the DNA TGTGCCAGCAGCTTAGCCCTGGGGGGCCAGGGCAATCAGCCCCAGCATTTT.

The chain is built from TRBV5-1 and TRBJ2-7; D is perhaps TRBD1 (6 bases). V was trimmed by 0 bases and J by 4 bases, leaving 8 bases between them. Per germline, CDR1 SGHRS and CDR2 YFSETQ. There are 13 residues in the CDR3. As DNA, the CDR3 is TGCGCCAGCAGCTTGGCCCAGGGGTACGAGCAGTACTTC. It translates to CASSLAQGYEQYF.

This clone was detected only once. The genes are TRBV5-1 and TRBJ2-7; 9 bases align to TRBD2. With V trimmed by 1 base and J by 5 bases, 4 bases remained unmatched. The CDR3 extends over 14 amino acids. CDR1 and CDR2 from the germline V gene are SGHRS and YFSETQ. CDR3 bases: TGCGCCAGCAGCTTGCGAGCGGGAGGCGACGAGCAGTACTTC. Its protein product is CASSLRAGGDEQYF.

This clone was observed a single time. The chain has TRBV11-2 and TRBJ2-1; D tentatively reads TRBD1 or TRBD2 (5 bases each). V lost 6 bases, J lost 1 base, and 13 bases lay in between. Germline assignment: CDR1 SGHAT and CDR2 FQNNGV. This CDR3 spans 15 amino acids. The CDR3 DNA is TGTGCCAGCAGAGTGGGGGAGTGGTCCTACAATGAGCAGTTCTTC. Encoded protein: CASRVGEWSYNEQFF.

The chain uses TRBV10-3 and TRBJ2-5; TRBD1 aligns across 9 bases. Germline V gene lookup returns CDR1 ENHRY and CDR2 SYGVKD. The V segment lost 3 bases and the J segment 4 bases; nucleotides outside the gene matches: 3. The CDR3 covers 14 residues. The CDR3 spells CAISDTQGAETQYF. The CDR3 bases are TGTGCCATCAGTGACACACAGGGGGCAGAGACCCAGTACTTC.

The CDR3: CASSYSIRGGTEAFF. CDR3 DNA: TGTGCCAGCAGTTACTCGATCAGGGGGGGTACTGAAGCTTTCTTT. V is TRBV6-5 and J is TRBJ1-1, with 7 bases matching TRBD1. With 0 bases clipped from V and 5 bases from J, the junction kept 6 bases outside the gene matches. There are 15 residues in the CDR3. CDR1 MNHEY and CDR2 SVGAGI come from the germline V gene.

This chain connects TRBV14 to TRBJ1-2; 11 positions agree with TRBD1. This CDR3 is built from 16 residues. Germline V gene lookup returns CDR1 SGHDN and CDR2 FVKESK. The J segment lost 4 bases and the V segment lost 4 bases, leaving 8 bases of the junction unmatched. The CDR3 sequence: CASSPRRGTGGYGYTF. The CDR3 DNA reads TGTGCCAGCAGCCCCCGGCGCGGGACAGGGGGCTATGGCTACACCTTC.